The clone carrying this T cell receptor (beta chain) showed up just a few times. Only in-frame clones appear in the TCRdb table, and some are missing; sequencing was by immunoSEQ multiplex PCR. The table has roughly 70,000 clones, roughly 89% seen once; the top ten hold approximately 1.5%. This entry is derived from a study of blood T cell repertoires in COVID-19. As for the study in general: PBMCs, B-cell-depleted T cells, or T cells were the source of the cDNA or gDNA that made up the material.

Germline V gene sequence: CDR1 MRHNA, CDR2 SNTAGT. Between the trimmed V and J ends, which lost 4 bases and 4 bases, there was a span of 10 bases. The CDR3 length is 14 residues. The source is a man in his fifties or sixties with acute or convalescent COVID-19. Sequencing used peripheral blood. This sequence joins TRBV6-4 and TRBJ2-2, with a possible D match to TRBD2 (6 bases). CDR3: CASSVGGFTGELFF. The CDR3, as DNA: TGTGCCAGCAGTGTTGGGGGGTTCACCGGGGAGCTGTTTTTT.